One sample yielded the 21 T cell receptor beta chains listed below, sequenced in a study of T-cell reconstitution after alpha-beta-depleted transplantation in children (dated by TCRdb to 2016 to 2017). The library came from PCR. TCRdb lists the instrument as Illumina HiSeq 2500. To normalize quantification of the TCRbeta repertoire, the TCR libraries were built with molecular barcoding that relied on unique molecular identifiers. Clones were called with MiXCR by TCRdb after fastp trimmed the public reads at Q25, and only in-frame beta chains were retained. Every entry covers one CDR3 protein and lists the most common genes and DNA from its rows. The sample contains a few hundred thousand distinct CDR3 sequences, 10% to 13% of them found a single time. The top ten constitute 2% to 2.5% of the sample. The starting material was PBMCs from the stem cell graft donor, obtained from the stem cell graft. All receptors derive from a human donor who donated a stem cell graft to a child with acute lymphoblastic leukemia.

This clonotype showed up many times. V and J are TRBV5-1 and TRBJ2-1, with 11 bases matching TRBD2. The CDR3 is made up of 15 amino acids. Germline values: CDR1 SGHRS, CDR2 YFSETQ. The J segment lost 6 bases and the V segment lost 4 bases, leaving 6 bases of the junction unmatched. The CDR3 loop is CASSHSGREGNEQFF. The CDR3, as DNA: TGCGCCAGCAGCCATAGCGGGAGGGAGGGCAATGAGCAGTTCTTC.

This clonotype was detected ten times or more. CDR3 amino acids: CASSLYLPGQNTDTQYF. CDR3 nucleotide sequence: TGTGCCAGCAGTTTGTATCTACCGGGACAGAACACAGATACGCAGTATTTT. The chain carries TRBV28 and TRBJ2-3; 7 nucleotides align to TRBD1. V trimming: 3 bases; J trimming: 2 bases; junction bases outside the gene matches: 11. In germline, CDR1 is MDHEN, CDR2 SYDVKM. The CDR3 is made up of 17 amino acids.

This clonotype was counted ten times or more. This chain uses TRBV5-1 with TRBJ2-3, with D uncertain. V was trimmed by 0 bases and J by 4 bases, leaving 6 bases between them. Germline V gene sequence: CDR1 SGHRS, CDR2 YFSETQ. The CDR3 contains 13 residues. The chain's CDR3 is CASSLDTPDTQYF. In DNA, the CDR3 is TGCGCCAGCAGCTTGGATACCCCAGATACGCAGTATTTT. Variable domain in full (rest from reference TRBV5-1 and TRBJ2-3): KAGVTQTPRYLIKTRGQQVTLSCSPISGHRSVSWYQQTPGQGLQFLFEYFSETQRNKGNFPGRFSGRQFSNSRSEMNVSTLELGDSALYLCASSLDTPDTQYFGPGTRLTVL.

This clonotype was counted many times. The chain links TRBV20-1 to TRBJ1-4; 8 positions agree with TRBD1. Germline-derived CDR1 and CDR2 are DFQATT and SNEGSKA (reference sequence). The CDR3 runs 16 residues. Trimming cost V 0 bases and J 8 bases; bases outside gene matches: 11. CDR3: CSAREGGTGPGEKLFF. Written as DNA, the CDR3 is TGCAGTGCTAGAGAGGGGGGGACAGGTCCAGGGGAAAAACTGTTTTTT.

This clonotype was observed many times. CDR3 protein: CATSRAPGIVGNTIYF. CDR3 sequence (DNA): TGTGCCACCAGCAGAGCTCCGGGAATAGTTGGAAACACCATATATTTT. The chain carries TRBV15 and TRBJ1-3; D gene uncertain. Germline CDR1 and CDR2: LNHNV and YYDKDF (reference sequence). CDR3 length: 16 residues. V lost 1 base to trimming and J lost 3 bases, with 13 bases between them.

The chain joins TRBV3-1 to TRBJ1-1, with TRBD1 as a possible D gene (6 bases). The CDR3 totals 14 residues. Trimming removed 4 bases from V and 4 bases from J, with 13 bases in between. Germline CDR1 and CDR2: LGHDT and YNNKEL (reference sequence). In DNA form, the CDR3 reads TGTGCCAGCAGCCTTGGGGGGGGGGCCACTGAAGCTTTCTTT. It encodes CASSLGGGATEAFF.

In DNA form, the CDR3 reads TGTGCCAGCAGCTTAGGGGGACTAGCGGGAGAGGTCGGGGAGCTGTTTTTT. This gives the protein CASSLGGLAGEVGELFF. The chain joins TRBV7-2 to TRBJ2-2, with 14 nucleotides matching TRBD2. The CDR3 consists of 17 residues. Germline loops: CDR1 SGHTA, CDR2 FQGNSA. Trimming at V came to 1 base and at J to 7 bases, leaving 5 bases not matched to a gene.

About this clonotype: A much larger clone is a single base away; this may be a read error. The chain couples TRBV28 to TRBJ2-5; 15 nucleotides match TRBD2. The CDR3 length is 15 residues. Germline V gene sequence: CDR1 MDHEN, CDR2 SYDVKM. The chain's CDR3 is CASRSGLAGGETHYF. The CDR3 DNA reads as TGTGCCAGCAGATCCGGACTAGCGGGAGGGGAGACCCATTACTTC.

The V and J genes are TRBV4-2 and TRBJ1-1; D is unresolved. V gave up 1 base and J gave up 1 base, with 10 bases separating them. Germline CDR1 and CDR2: LGHNA and YNFKEQ. CDR3 length: 15 residues. DNA for the CDR3: TGTGCCAGCAGCCAAGCGGACGGACGGAACACTGAAGCTTTCTTT. Translating it yields CASSQADGRNTEAFF.

Ten or more counts support this clonotype. The chain links TRBV27 to TRBJ2-3; D unclear. The CDR3 is 13 residues long. The V gene's germline CDR1 is MNHEY and CDR2 SMNVEV (reference sequence). V lost 3 bases to trimming and J lost 4 bases, with 8 bases between them. CDR3 in amino acids: CASSLYSSDTQYF. The CDR3 DNA reads TGTGCCAGCAGTTTGTACTCATCAGATACGCAGTATTTT.

This clonotype came up many times. The V and J genes are TRBV7-2 and TRBJ2-7; D is perhaps TRBD1 or TRBD2 (5 bases each). This CDR3 has 14 residues. Germline CDR1 reads SGHTA; CDR2 reads FQGNSA. V lost 1 base, J lost 5 bases, and 12 bases lay in between. In DNA, the CDR3 is TGTGCCAGCAGCTTAGTTCCAGGGAGAAACGAGCAGTACTTC. Amino acid sequence: CASSLVPGRNEQYF.

V usage is TRBV5-1 and J usage is TRBJ2-1; a weak D match, TRBD2 (6 bases). The V end was cut by 4 bases, the J end by 2 bases, with 25 bases between. Germline CDR1 SGHRS, CDR2 YFSETQ. The CDR3 sequence is 19 residues long. The CDR3 coding sequence is TGCGCCAGCAGCCCGTCCGGGGGATTGTTACAGCCTACCTACAATGAGCAGTTCTTC. Protein: CASSPSGGLLQPTYNEQFF.

This clonotype was observed at least ten times. V gene TRBV4-3 combines with J gene TRBJ1-1; D ambiguous. Germline CDR1 reads LGHNA; CDR2 reads YSLEER. The V and J ends lost 1 base and 0 bases respectively, with 9 bases between them. This CDR3 contains 15 residues. The CDR3 reads CASSQGRTLNTEAFF. The CDR3 DNA reads TGCGCCAGCAGCCAAGGCAGGACGTTGAACACTGAAGCTTTCTTT.

Here the CDR3 reads CASSFLRGSFSYNEQFF. As DNA, the CDR3 is TGTGCCAGCAGCTTTCTAAGGGGGTCCTTCTCCTACAATGAGCAGTTCTTC. V gene TRBV7-2 combines with J gene TRBJ2-1; D perhaps matches TRBD1 (6 bases). This CDR3 has 17 residues. Germline V gene data show CDR1 as SGHTA and CDR2 as FQGNSA. Trimming took 3 bases from V and 0 from J, leaving 15 bases between them.

There are many counts of this clonotype. This chain joins TRBV7-9 and TRBJ1-1; D may be TRBD1 (5 bases). Germline lookup yields CDR1 SEHNR and CDR2 FQNEAQ (reference sequence). The ends were cut back, 5 bases at V and 2 bases at J, with 9 bases in the middle. This CDR3 comprises 13 residues. The DNA of the CDR3 is TGTGCCAGCAGCAGGGGATCAAACACTGAAGCTTTCTTT. It translates to CASSRGSNTEAFF.

The V call is TRBV9, the J call TRBJ2-5; 7 nucleotides line up with TRBD1. After removal of 0 bases from V and 8 bases from J, the junction contained 13 bases not matched to a gene. The germline V gene has CDR1 SGDLS and CDR2 YYNGEE. CDR3 size: 16 residues. For the CDR3, the DNA is TGTGCCAGCAGCGTAGGTGTGACAGGGTCGGTCGTCACCCAGTACTTC. Protein sequence: CASSVGVTGSVVTQYF.

The rearrangement links TRBV18 to TRBJ2-3, with D hard to call. The CDR3 has 15 residues. CDR1 is KGHSH and CDR2 is LQKENI in the germline V gene. Trimming cost V 2 bases and J 8 bases, with 17 bases left between them. Written as DNA, the CDR3 is TGTGCCAGCTCACCAAACTCTCAAGGGCTCGGTACGCAGTATTTT. As protein: CASSPNSQGLGTQYF. Using reference TRBV18 and TRBJ2-3 for the parts outside the CDR3, the full variable domain is NAGVMQNPRHLVRRRGQEARLRCSPMKGHSHVYWYRQLPEEGLKFMVYLQKENIIDESGMPKERFSAEFPKEGPSILRIQQVVRGDSAAYFCASSPNSQGLGTQYFGPGTRLTVL.

The table lists this clonotype with many counts. The chain is built from TRBV20-1 and TRBJ2-1, with 8 nucleotides matching TRBD2. In germline, CDR1 is DFQATT, CDR2 SNEGSKA (reference sequence). CDR3 length: 15 amino acids. J lost 2 bases, V lost 6 bases, and 9 bases had no gene match. The CDR3 coding sequence is TGCAGTGCCATTTTAGCGGGACGCCCCTACAATGAGCAGTTCTTC. Translation: CSAILAGRPYNEQFF.

This clonotype was counted between two and nine times. The rearrangement uses TRBV11-3 and TRBJ1-5, with unresolved D. Germline-derived CDR1 and CDR2 are SGHNT and YENEEA. This CDR3 comprises 14 residues. Trimming cost V 4 bases and J 5 bases, with 12 bases left between them. The CDR3 bases are TGTGCCAGCAGCTCCCTCAAACCCCATCAGCCCCAGCATTTT. Residues: CASSSLKPHQPQHF.

This clonotype was counted a few times. The rearrangement joins TRBV9 to TRBJ2-7; D not resolved. The CDR3 covers 14 residues. Trimming removed 2 bases at V and 2 bases at J, with 11 bases between. The germline gives CDR1 SGDLS, CDR2 YYNGEE. The CDR3 sequence: CASSVTDFPYEQYF. CDR3 bases: TGTGCCAGCAGCGTTACAGACTTCCCCTACGAGCAGTACTTC.

This clonotype was seen only a few times. V gene TRBV20-1 combines with J gene TRBJ1-5; no firm D call. Trimming took 3 bases from V and 0 from J, leaving 9 bases between them. Germline CDR1 and CDR2: DFQATT and SNEGSKA (reference sequence). The CDR3 covers 14 residues. The CDR3 nucleotides read TGCAGTGCTAGGTCCGTGTATAGCAATCAGCCCCAGCATTTT. Its protein product is CSARSVYSNQPQHF.